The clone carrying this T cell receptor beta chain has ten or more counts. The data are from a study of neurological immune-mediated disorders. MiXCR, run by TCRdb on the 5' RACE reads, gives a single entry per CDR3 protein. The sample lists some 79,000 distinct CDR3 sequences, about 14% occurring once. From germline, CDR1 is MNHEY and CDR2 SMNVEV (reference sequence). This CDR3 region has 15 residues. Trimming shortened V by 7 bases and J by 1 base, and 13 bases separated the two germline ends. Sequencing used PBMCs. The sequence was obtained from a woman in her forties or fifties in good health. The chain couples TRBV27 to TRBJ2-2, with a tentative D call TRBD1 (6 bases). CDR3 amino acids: CASKFSGQNTGELFF. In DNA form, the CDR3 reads TGTGCCAGCAAGTTCTCGGGACAGAACACCGGGGAGCTGTTTTTT.